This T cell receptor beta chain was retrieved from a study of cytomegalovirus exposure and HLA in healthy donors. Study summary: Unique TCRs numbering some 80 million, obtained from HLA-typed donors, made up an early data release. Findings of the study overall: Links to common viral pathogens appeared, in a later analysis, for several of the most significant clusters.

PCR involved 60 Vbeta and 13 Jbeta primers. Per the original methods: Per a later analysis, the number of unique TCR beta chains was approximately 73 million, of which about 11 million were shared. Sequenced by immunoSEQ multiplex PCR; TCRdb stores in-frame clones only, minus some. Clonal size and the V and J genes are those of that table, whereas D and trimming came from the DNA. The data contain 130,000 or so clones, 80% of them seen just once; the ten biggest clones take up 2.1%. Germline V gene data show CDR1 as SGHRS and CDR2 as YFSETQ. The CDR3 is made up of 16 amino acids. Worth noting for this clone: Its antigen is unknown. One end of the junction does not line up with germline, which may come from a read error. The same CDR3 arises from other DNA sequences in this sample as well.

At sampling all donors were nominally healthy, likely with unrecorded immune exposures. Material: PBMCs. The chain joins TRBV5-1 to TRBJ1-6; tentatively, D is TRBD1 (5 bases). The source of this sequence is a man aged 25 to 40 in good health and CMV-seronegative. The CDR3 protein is CASSLAGGDIDSPLHF. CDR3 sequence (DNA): TGCGCCAGCAGCTTGGCGGGAGGGGATATTGATTCACCCCTCCACTTC. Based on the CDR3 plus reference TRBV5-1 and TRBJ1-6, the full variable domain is KAGVTQTPRYLIKTRGQQVTLSCSPISGHRSVSWYQQTPGQGLQFLFEYFSETQRNKGNFPGRFSGRQFSNSRSEMNVSTLELGDSALYLCASSLAGGDIDSPLHFGNGTRLTVT.